The rows below give T cell receptor beta chains drawn from one sample of a study of Ad26.COV2.S vaccination and SARS-CoV-2 variants. Generated by immunoSEQ multiplex PCR, the TCRdb table keeps only in-frame clones and is missing some. The sample has some 350,000 clones, approximately 84% seen once. The sequenced sample was peripheral blood, obtained in a trial of Ad26.COV2.S vaccine versus placebo. Receptors were obtained from a person between 18 and 65 years old who received the Ad26.COV2.S COVID-19 vaccine or a placebo. Each CDR3 is given with its conserved first and last residue. Each record gives: D gene, V gene, clone size, J gene, CDR3 protein, CDR3 DNA. The D gene is left open where the match is weak. Size is omitted from some rows. Given values are once, few, many or a class for expanded clones.

D gene: TRBD1
V gene: TRBV5-6
clone size: -
J gene: TRBJ2-7
CDR3 protein: CASSRGDSPYEQYF
CDR3 DNA: TGTGCCAGCAGCCGAGGGGACAGCCCGTACGAGCAGTACTTC

D gene: TRBD1
V gene: TRBV29-1
clone size: -
J gene: TRBJ1-1
CDR3 protein: CSVHRTGGWGRDTEAFF
CDR3 DNA: TGCAGCGTACACAGGACAGGGGGCTGGGGGAGGGACACTGAAGCTTTCTTT

D gene: -
V gene: TRBV19
clone size: -
J gene: TRBJ2-4
CDR3 protein: CASSRDPRAKNIQYF
CDR3 DNA: TGTGCCAGTAGCCGGGACCCAAGAGCCAAAAACATTCAGTACTTC

D gene: -
V gene: TRBV12-5
clone size: -
J gene: TRBJ1-4
CDR3 protein: CASGPGTISTNEKLFF
CDR3 DNA: TGTGCTAGTGGTCCAGGAACCATTTCAACTAATGAAAAACTGTTTTTT

D gene: TRBD1
V gene: TRBV9
clone size: -
J gene: TRBJ1-6
CDR3 protein: CASSIDRGLYNSPLHF
CDR3 DNA: TGTGCCAGCAGCATCGACAGGGGGCTCTATAATTCACCCCTCCACTTT

D gene: -
V gene: TRBV7-2
clone size: -
J gene: TRBJ2-5
CDR3 protein: CASSLQGWGQETQYF
CDR3 DNA: TGTGCCAGCAGCTTACAGGGTTGGGGCCAAGAGACCCAGTACTTC

D gene: TRBD2
V gene: TRBV7-2
clone size: few
J gene: TRBJ2-5
CDR3 protein: CASTPGGSGKTQYF
CDR3 DNA: TGTGCCAGCACCCCGGGCGGGAGTGGGAAGACCCAGTACTTC

D gene: -
V gene: TRBV27
clone size: once
J gene: TRBJ1-2
CDR3 protein: CASSHSQGGYTF
CDR3 DNA: TGTGCCAGCAGCCACTCACAGGGTGGCTACACCTTC

D gene: TRBD2
V gene: TRBV10-3
clone size: -
J gene: TRBJ2-7
CDR3 protein: CAITTGLASSYEQYF
CDR3 DNA: TGTGCCATCACCACTGGACTAGCGTCTTCCTACGAGCAGTACTTC

D gene: -
V gene: TRBV12-3/TRBV12-4
clone size: -
J gene: TRBJ1-1
CDR3 protein: CASSSRGNTEAFF
CDR3 DNA: TGTGCCAGCAGTTCCAGGGGGAACACTGAAGCTTTCTTT

D gene: TRBD1
V gene: TRBV6-1
clone size: -
J gene: TRBJ2-1
CDR3 protein: CASSELIGTVNNEQFF
CDR3 DNA: TGTGCCAGCAGTGAACTAATAGGGACAGTTAATAATGAGCAGTTCTTC

D gene: TRBD2
V gene: TRBV5-1
clone size: -
J gene: TRBJ2-5
CDR3 protein: CASSLAGTSGGVETQYF
CDR3 DNA: TGCGCCAGCAGCTTGGCCGGGACTAGCGGGGGGGTAGAGACCCAGTACTTC

D gene: -
V gene: TRBV7-2
clone size: -
J gene: TRBJ2-1
CDR3 protein: CASSLGTVYNEQFF
CDR3 DNA: TGTGCCAGCAGCTTAGGGACAGTATACAATGAGCAGTTCTTC

D gene: -
V gene: TRBV2
clone size: -
J gene: TRBJ2-3
CDR3 protein: CASLALTGADTQYF
CDR3 DNA: TGTGCCAGCCTCGCCTTGACGGGGGCAGATACGCAGTATTTT

D gene: TRBD2
V gene: TRBV6-5
clone size: -
J gene: TRBJ2-3
CDR3 protein: CASSYSAGATDTQYF
CDR3 DNA: TGTGCCAGCAGTTACTCAGCGGGAGCCACAGATACGCAGTATTTT

D gene: -
V gene: TRBV28
clone size: -
J gene: TRBJ1-3
CDR3 protein: CASSRTGNTIYF
CDR3 DNA: TGTGCCAGCAGTCGAACTGGAAACACCATATATTTT

D gene: -
V gene: TRBV10-3
clone size: -
J gene: TRBJ1-1
CDR3 protein: CAIRAWDNTEAFF
CDR3 DNA: TGTGCCATCAGGGCATGGGATAACACTGAAGCTTTCTTT

D gene: -
V gene: TRBV28
clone size: -
J gene: TRBJ2-7
CDR3 protein: CASIQTGATSYEQYF
CDR3 DNA: TGTGCCAGCATCCAGACAGGTGCAACTTCCTACGAGCAGTACTTC

D gene: -
V gene: TRBV6-5
clone size: -
J gene: TRBJ1-1
CDR3 protein: CASSSGQTAAFF
CDR3 DNA: TGTGCCAGCAGTTCTGGACAGACTGCGGCTTTCTTT

D gene: TRBD2
V gene: TRBV2
clone size: few
J gene: TRBJ2-4
CDR3 protein: CASSGEREGIQYF
CDR3 DNA: TGTGCCAGCAGTGGGGAGAGGGAGGGCATTCAGTACTTC

D gene: -
V gene: TRBV24-1
clone size: -
J gene: TRBJ2-1
CDR3 protein: CATSDPGDEQFF
CDR3 DNA: TGTGCCACCAGTGACCCGGGGGATGAGCAGTTCTTC

D gene: TRBD1
V gene: TRBV5-1
clone size: -
J gene: TRBJ1-5
CDR3 protein: CASSVTGGGNQPQHF
CDR3 DNA: TGCGCCAGCAGCGTGACAGGGGGCGGAAATCAGCCCCAGCATTTT

D gene: -
V gene: TRBV12-5
clone size: once
J gene: TRBJ1-5
CDR3 protein: CASPGLNNQPQHF
CDR3 DNA: TGTGCTAGCCCGGGACTGAACAATCAGCCCCAGCATTTT

D gene: TRBD1
V gene: TRBV11-2
clone size: -
J gene: TRBJ1-5
CDR3 protein: CASSSGTGGGSNQPQHF
CDR3 DNA: TGTGCCAGCAGCTCCGGGACAGGGGGTGGGAGCAATCAGCCCCAGCATTTT

D gene: TRBD2
V gene: TRBV30
clone size: -
J gene: TRBJ2-3
CDR3 protein: CAWNPTGTRSDTQYF
CDR3 DNA: TGTGCCTGGAACCCTACCGGGACTAGGTCAGATACGCAGTATTTT

D gene: -
V gene: TRBV6-2/TRBV6-3
clone size: -
J gene: TRBJ2-5
CDR3 protein: CASSYGPNSRQETQYF
CDR3 DNA: TGTGCCAGCAGTTATGGGCCTAACTCCCGCCAAGAGACCCAGTACTTC

D gene: -
V gene: TRBV18
clone size: -
J gene: TRBJ2-2
CDR3 protein: CASSPYRPDTGELFF
CDR3 DNA: TGTGCCAGCTCACCATACAGGCCGGACACCGGGGAGCTGTTTTTT

D gene: -
V gene: TRBV19
clone size: -
J gene: TRBJ1-2
CDR3 protein: CASLGRGDYGYTF
CDR3 DNA: TGTGCCAGTCTTGGCCGGGGGGACTATGGCTACACCTTC

D gene: TRBD2
V gene: TRBV10-3
clone size: once
J gene: TRBJ2-7
CDR3 protein: CATNLAGGSYEQYF
CDR3 DNA: TGTGCCACCAATCTAGCGGGGGGCTCCTACGAGCAGTACTTC

D gene: -
V gene: TRBV19
clone size: -
J gene: TRBJ2-5
CDR3 protein: CASSIATLDETQYF
CDR3 DNA: TGTGCCAGTAGTATTGCGACCCTCGACGAGACCCAGTACTTC

D gene: -
V gene: TRBV2
clone size: -
J gene: TRBJ2-2
CDR3 protein: CAGTNTGELFF
CDR3 DNA: TGTGCCGGCACCAACACCGGGGAGCTGTTTTTT

D gene: -
V gene: TRBV20-1
clone size: -
J gene: TRBJ2-3
CDR3 protein: CSASASASSSTDTQYF
CDR3 DNA: TGCAGTGCTAGTGCTTCAGCCAGCTCCTCCACAGATACGCAGTATTTT

D gene: TRBD1
V gene: TRBV6-4
clone size: -
J gene: TRBJ1-3
CDR3 protein: CASSRGQGDSSGNTIYF
CDR3 DNA: TGTGCCAGCAGTCGTGGACAGGGGGACTCCTCTGGAAACACCATATATTTT

D gene: -
V gene: TRBV29-1
clone size: -
J gene: TRBJ2-7
CDR3 protein: CSVVRWGEQYF
CDR3 DNA: TGCAGCGTTGTCAGGTGGGGCGAGCAGTACTTC

D gene: -
V gene: TRBV30
clone size: -
J gene: TRBJ2-2
CDR3 protein: CAWSEPGSTGELFF
CDR3 DNA: TGTGCCTGGAGTGAACCAGGGAGCACCGGGGAGCTGTTTTTT

D gene: -
V gene: TRBV18
clone size: -
J gene: TRBJ1-2
CDR3 protein: CASSPNREVNGYTF
CDR3 DNA: TGTGCCAGCTCACCAAACAGGGAGGTCAATGGCTACACCTTC

D gene: TRBD2
V gene: TRBV9
clone size: few
J gene: TRBJ2-1
CDR3 protein: CASSVSGGREAEQFF
CDR3 DNA: TGTGCCAGCAGCGTATCAGGCGGGAGGGAGGCTGAGCAGTTCTTC

D gene: TRBD2
V gene: TRBV6-6
clone size: -
J gene: TRBJ2-3
CDR3 protein: CASSFGLAGDTDTQYF
CDR3 DNA: TGTGCCAGCAGCTTCGGACTAGCGGGGGACACAGATACGCAGTATTTT

D gene: TRBD1
V gene: TRBV9
clone size: -
J gene: TRBJ2-7
CDR3 protein: CASSVSDRGLSEQYF
CDR3 DNA: TGTGCCAGCAGCGTCTCAGACAGGGGGCTGTCCGAGCAGTACTTC

D gene: TRBD1
V gene: TRBV5-1
clone size: -
J gene: TRBJ1-2
CDR3 protein: CASSLAGGGGYGYTF
CDR3 DNA: TGCGCCAGCAGCTTGGCCGGAGGGGGCGGGTATGGCTACACCTTC

D gene: -
V gene: TRBV6-5
clone size: -
J gene: TRBJ2-7
CDR3 protein: CASSYPGAGEQYF
CDR3 DNA: TGTGCCAGCAGTTACCCCGGAGCGGGCGAGCAGTACTTC

D gene: TRBD1
V gene: TRBV6-5
clone size: -
J gene: TRBJ2-2
CDR3 protein: CASSYSGTGPGELFF
CDR3 DNA: TGTGCCAGCAGTTACTCCGGGACAGGGCCCGGGGAGCTGTTTTTT

D gene: -
V gene: TRBV6-5
clone size: -
J gene: TRBJ2-1
CDR3 protein: CASSYSSRNEQFF
CDR3 DNA: TGTGCCAGCAGTTACTCTTCCAGGAATGAGCAGTTCTTC

D gene: -
V gene: TRBV7-9
clone size: -
J gene: TRBJ1-1
CDR3 protein: CASSLGQNTEAFF
CDR3 DNA: TGTGCCAGCAGCTTAGGCCAGAACACTGAAGCTTTCTTT

D gene: -
V gene: TRBV3-1/TRBV3-2
clone size: -
J gene: TRBJ1-6
CDR3 protein: CASSQGDRNNSPLHF
CDR3 DNA: TGTGCCAGCAGCCAAGGGGATCGGAATAATTCACCCCTCCACTTT

D gene: TRBD1
V gene: TRBV5-1
clone size: -
J gene: TRBJ1-5
CDR3 protein: CASSPTGGGGNQPQHF
CDR3 DNA: TGCGCCAGCAGCCCGACAGGGGGCGGTGGCAATCAGCCCCAGCATTTT

D gene: -
V gene: TRBV7-2
clone size: -
J gene: TRBJ2-2
CDR3 protein: CASSSRQGRTGELFF
CDR3 DNA: TGTGCCAGCAGCTCCCGCCAGGGCCGAACCGGGGAGCTGTTTTTT

D gene: -
V gene: TRBV18
clone size: -
J gene: TRBJ1-5
CDR3 protein: CASSEGSNQPQHF
CDR3 DNA: TGTGCCAGCTCAGAGGGGAGCAATCAGCCCCAGCATTTT

D gene: -
V gene: TRBV6-5
clone size: -
J gene: TRBJ2-2
CDR3 protein: CASSYGGTNTGELFF
CDR3 DNA: TGTGCCAGCAGTTACGGGGGTACTAACACCGGGGAGCTGTTTTTT

D gene: TRBD1
V gene: TRBV19
clone size: -
J gene: TRBJ1-6
CDR3 protein: CASSEGANNSPLHF
CDR3 DNA: TGTGCCAGTAGTGAGGGGGCCAATAATTCACCCCTCCACTTT